Included here is one T cell receptor beta chain sequence, with context. The entry originates in a study of shared T cell receptors in the human thymus. The assay was immunoSEQ multiplex PCR, and TCRdb's table has in-frame clones only and misses some. The data contain about 710,000 clones, about 90% of them singletons. These data also formed part of another study, on human thymus T cells. As that study records: Immunologically healthy infants in Finland undergoing congenital heart defect surgery were the donors. Resections removed during corrective heart surgery provided the thymus tissue used. Within thymic and blood repertoires, V and J gene usage appeared to be biased.

This clonotype originated in a boy under two years old with a congenital heart defect. The specimen was thymocytes.

The CDR3 sequence is CASSQDLAESSYEQYF. The CDR3 nucleotides are TGCGCCAGCAGCCAAGATCTTGCGGAGAGCTCCTACGAGCAGTACTTC. The V and J genes are TRBV4-3 and TRBJ2-7, with D unclear. CDR1 LGHNA and CDR2 YSLEER come from the germline V gene. V was cut by 0 bases and J by 0 bases, with 12 bases left in between. The CDR3 contains 16 residues.